This T cell receptor beta chain was identified during a study of vaccination and CD4 T cells after COVID-19. The overall study: Cells were stimulated with overlapping spike peptide pools from SARS-CoV-2, HCoV-NL63, HCoV-OC43 and HCoV-229E.

CDR1 DFQATT and CDR2 SNEGSKA come from the germline V gene (reference sequence). The CDR3 spans 14 residues. V lost 5 bases to trimming and J lost 2 bases; unmatched junction nucleotides: 5. This clonotype was counted between two and nine times. Its specificity is unknown. The Oncomine TCR Beta short-read assay sequenced DNA from cultured CD4+ T cells. Cultured CD4+ T cells yielded the extracted genomic DNA. TCRdb reprocessed the PCR reads via MiXCR and lists one record per CDR3 protein. The table records some 3,300 distinct CDR3 sequences, around 25% of them present only once. Treatment denoted: roughly nine-day PBMC culture with coronavirus spike peptide pools or control peptides (ViraFEST assay). An unexposed donor provided the CD4+ T cells, which were collected before the COVID-19 pandemic (2011-2018). Culture of 2 million to 2.5 million PBMCs per well took place with about 10 IU/ml IL-2 and 8.5 to 10 ug/ml peptide pools. Investigators exposed CD4+ T cells from unexposed donors to SARS-CoV-2 S/N and four cold-coronavirus spikes, as cells permitted.

Sample: CD4+ T cells from blood, cultured in vitro. The clonotype originates from a human donor in good health. The chain is built from TRBV20-1 and TRBJ2-7, with 11 bases fitting TRBD1. This CDR3 reads CSASGQGGTYEQYF. The DNA of the CDR3 is TGCAGTGCTTCGGGACAGGGGGGAACCTACGAGCAGTACTTC.